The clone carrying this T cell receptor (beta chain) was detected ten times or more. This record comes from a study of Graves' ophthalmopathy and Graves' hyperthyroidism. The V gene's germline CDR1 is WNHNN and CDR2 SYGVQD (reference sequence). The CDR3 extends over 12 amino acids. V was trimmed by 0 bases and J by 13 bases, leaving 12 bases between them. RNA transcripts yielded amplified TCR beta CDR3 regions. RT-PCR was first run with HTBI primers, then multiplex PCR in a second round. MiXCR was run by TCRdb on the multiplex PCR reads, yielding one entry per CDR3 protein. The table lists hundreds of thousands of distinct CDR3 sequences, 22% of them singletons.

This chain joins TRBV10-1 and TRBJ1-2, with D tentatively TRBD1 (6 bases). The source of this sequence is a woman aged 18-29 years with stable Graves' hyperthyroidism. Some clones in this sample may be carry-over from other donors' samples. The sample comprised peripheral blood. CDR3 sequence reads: CASSESKGVLTF. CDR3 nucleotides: TGCGCCAGCAGTGAGTCGAAGGGGGTACTCACCTTC.